The source of this T cell receptor beta chain is a study of tissue T cells after allogeneic stem cell transplantation. The table came from immunoSEQ multiplex PCR; TCRdb's copy has only in-frame clones and leaves some out. The repertoire includes some 5,000 clones, approximately 47% of them detected once, and 6.5% sits in the top ten. Comment on this clone: The antigen remains unidentified. All gene names here are mouse names. The read falls 1 residue short of the CDR3 end, and the missing part is taken from the germline J gene.

Stated time point: mouse harvest day 7 after allogeneic transplant. Tail vein injection delivered 10^7 T-cell-depleted bone marrow cells and 10^6 splenic CD5+ T cells. Study-wide results and limits: Some tissue clones might be persisting host cells; their alloreactivity or antigen specificity was not determined. Only a limited share of tissue TCRs appeared in blood or spleen.

The V and J ends lost 3 bases and 3 bases, in that order; junction bases with no gene match: 1. This CDR3 contains 13 residues. Germline V gene lookup returns CDR1 SGHSA and CDR2 FRNQAP. This rearrangement joins TRBV16 to TRBJ2-7; 8 bases are shared with TRBD1. Sequencing was done on a sample of gut tissue. This TCR was sampled from a female BALB/c mouse given C57BL/6 T cells with graft-versus-host disease after an allogeneic hematopoietic cell transplant. Partial CDR3 DNA: TGTGCAAGCAGCTTCGGACAGGGCTATGAACAGTAC. Its protein product is CASSFGQGYEQY. The full-length CDR3 reads as CASSFGQGYEQYF.